This T cell receptor beta chain is from a study of T cells in tuberculosis. Per germline, CDR1 LGHNT and CDR2 FRNRAP. V was clipped by 1 base and J by 7 bases, with 14 bases between them. This CDR3 is built from 15 residues. Here immunoSEQ multiplex PCR was the method, and the copy in TCRdb shows in-frame clones only, minus some. The table lists about 31,000 clones, 95% to 97% of them singletons. Whole-study findings and limits: Active tuberculosis alpha repertoires lay closer to GMM-specific TCRs than controls'.

This clone was counted only a few times. Its antigen is currently unknown. Material: PBMCs. The chain joins TRBV12-5 to TRBJ2-1; a possible D gene is TRBD2 (7 bases). This clonotype originated in a donor aged 5-35 years with latent tuberculosis or without tuberculosis infection. The CDR3 sequence: CASGLEGEGHNEQFF. The CDR3 DNA reads TGTGCTAGTGGTTTGGAGGGGGAGGGACATAATGAGCAGTTCTTC. The full variable domain, in which reference TRBV12-5 and TRBJ2-1 provide the parts outside the CDR3, is DARVTQTPRHKVTEMGQEVTMRCQPILGHNTVFWYRQTMMQGLELLAYFRNRAPLDDSGMPKDRFSAEMPDATLATLKIQPSEPRDSAVYFCASGLEGEGHNEQFFGPGTRLTVL.